These 26 T cell receptor beta chains share one sample of origin, sequenced in a study of blood T cell repertoires in COVID-19. The data were produced by immunoSEQ multiplex PCR, yet TCRdb's version contains in-frame clones alone and is incomplete. Here the sample spans tens of thousands of clones, about 83% being singletons. Sequenced: peripheral blood. The receptors originated from a man in his fifties with acute or convalescent COVID-19.

The V gene is TRBV4-1, the J gene TRBJ1-1, with D unclear. Per germline, CDR1 MGHRA and CDR2 YSYEKL. This CDR3 contains 17 residues. Trimming took off 0 bases at V and 4 bases at J, with 18 bases between the two ends. In DNA form, the CDR3 reads TGCGCCAGCAGCCAAGATCCCCGGGAAACGCGGAGCACTGAAGCTTTCTTT. Its protein is CASSQDPRETRSTEAFF.

V gene TRBV6-5 combines with J gene TRBJ2-3; D perhaps matches TRBD1 (6 bases). Deletions cut 6 bases from V and 0 bases from J, with 10 bases between. Per the germline V gene, CDR1 is MNHEY and CDR2 is SVGAGI. The CDR3 is made up of 14 amino acids. The CDR3 coding sequence is TGTGCCAGCAGAGAGGGACACAGCACAGATACGCAGTATTTT. As protein: CASREGHSTDTQYF.

V gene TRBV30 combines with J gene TRBJ1-2; tentative D call: TRBD1 (6 bases). The CDR3 spans 11 residues. With 0 bases removed from V and 7 bases from J, the gap between germline ends came to 6 bases. Germline V gene lookup returns CDR1 GTSNPN and CDR2 SVGIG (reference sequence). CDR3 sequence: CAWSVGGGYTF. DNA for the CDR3: TGTGCCTGGAGTGTAGGGGGTGGCTACACCTTC.

The chain uses TRBV2 and TRBJ2-1; TRBD2 is a possible D gene (6 bases). Trimming took 2 bases from V and 3 from J, leaving 11 bases between them. The CDR3 is 15 residues long. Germline V gives CDR1 SNHLY, CDR2 FYNNEI. The CDR3 sequence is CASSENGGYYNEQFF. In DNA, the CDR3 is TGTGCCAGCAGTGAAAACGGGGGATACTACAATGAGCAGTTCTTC. Combining the CDR3 with reference TRBV2 and TRBJ2-1 gives the whole variable domain EPEVTQTPSHQVTQMGQEVILRCVPISNHLYFYWYRQILGQKVEFLVSFYNNEISEKSEIFDDQFSVERPDGSNFTLKIRSTKLEDSAMYFCASSENGGYYNEQFFGPGTRLTVL.

V gene TRBV27 combines with J gene TRBJ2-7, with 7 bases lining up with TRBD2. The trim removed 6 bases at V and 2 bases at J, leaving 10 bases unmatched. CDR1 is MNHEY, CDR2 SMNVEV, per germline (reference sequence). The CDR3 is 15 amino acids. The DNA of the CDR3 is TGTGCCAGCAGGAGGGAGGGAATTTGGACCTACGAGCAGTACTTC. As protein: CASRREGIWTYEQYF.

The chain employs TRBV6-1 and TRBJ1-1; 7 positions agree with TRBD1. After removal of 6 bases from V and 4 bases from J, the junction contained 11 bases not matched to a gene. The CDR3 length is 15 residues. Germline loops: CDR1 MNHNS, CDR2 SASEGT. CDR3 in DNA: TGTGCCAGCAGCACCTTAGACAGGGTTGGCACTGAAGCTTTCTTT. Its translation is CASSTLDRVGTEAFF.

The chain combines TRBV28 with TRBJ2-1; the match to TRBD2 covers 11 bases. The CDR3 contains 16 residues. The germline CDR1 and CDR2 sequences are MDHEN and SYDVKM. J was trimmed by 3 bases and V by 8 bases; bases with no gene match: 9. Here the CDR3 DNA reads TGTGCCAGCCATCCCCGACTAGCGGGGAACTACAATGAGCAGTTCTTC. Translation gives CASHPRLAGNYNEQFF.

The chain is built from TRBV5-4 and TRBJ2-1, with 9 bases identical to TRBD2. The J segment lost 7 bases and the V segment lost 0 bases, leaving 8 bases of the junction unmatched. The CDR3 covers 16 residues. The V gene's germline CDR1 is SGHNT and CDR2 YYREEE (reference sequence). CDR3 coding DNA: TGTGCCAGCAGCTTGGGCCGGGGCGGGGGGGCTAATGAGCAGTTCTTC. Its protein is CASSLGRGGGANEQFF.

This clone appeared a few times. The chain recombines TRBV10-2 with TRBJ1-2; 9 bases fit TRBD1. The V segment lost 2 bases and the J segment 5 bases; nucleotides outside the gene matches: 12. The CDR3 extends over 17 amino acids. The V gene's germline CDR1 is WSHSY and CDR2 SAAADI. The CDR3 loop is CASSENMGTGKRYGYTF. In DNA form, the CDR3 reads TGCGCCAGCAGTGAGAATATGGGGACAGGGAAGAGGTATGGCTACACCTTC.

The chain links TRBV7-3 to TRBJ2-6; a weak D match, TRBD1 (6 bases). V lost 5 bases to trimming and J lost 0 bases, with 17 bases between them. CDR1 and CDR2 from the germline V gene are SGHTA and FQGTGA. This CDR3 contains 18 residues. CDR3 DNA sequence: TGTGCCAGCAGCGTAAGGGCCGGGACAAACTCTGGGGCCAACGTCCTGACTTTC. Translating gives CASSVRAGTNSGANVLTF.

This CDR3 is CASSRDRGETQYF. The DNA of the CDR3 is TGTGCCAGCAGCCGGGACAGGGGAGAGACCCAGTACTTC. The chain joins TRBV7-3 to TRBJ2-5; 10 nucleotides line up with TRBD1. The CDR3 is 13 residues long. The germline CDR1 and CDR2 sequences are SGHTA and FQGTGA. J gave up 4 bases and V 5 bases, and 1 base lay outside the gene matches.

This chain connects TRBV5-8 to TRBJ2-4; perhaps TRBD2 as D (6 bases). CDR3 length: 15 residues. From germline, CDR1 is SGHTS and CDR2 YDEGEE. The ends were cut back, 0 bases at V and 2 bases at J, with 9 bases in the middle. In DNA, the CDR3 is TGTGCCAGCAGCTTGGGTGGGGGGTCCAAAAACATTCAGTACTTC. Amino acids: CASSLGGGSKNIQYF.

This chain uses TRBV18 with TRBJ2-3, with a possible D match to TRBD1 (6 bases). Trimming took off 4 bases at V and 1 base at J, with 12 bases between the two ends. The CDR3 sequence is 15 residues long. Germline CDR1 reads KGHSH; CDR2 reads LQKENI. The CDR3 nucleotides read TGTGCCAGCTCACTACAGGGTCGGGGCACAGATACGCAGTATTTT. It translates to CASSLQGRGTDTQYF.

This clone appeared once. V is TRBV3-1 (or the pseudogene TRBV3-2) and J is TRBJ1-5; D call uncertain. CDR3 length equals 14 residues. Germline loops: CDR1 LGHDT, CDR2 YNNKEL (reference sequence). Trimming pared 4 bases from V and 4 bases from J, leaving 11 bases between. This CDR3 is CASSLAVMNQPQHF. The CDR3 coding sequence is TGTGCCAGCAGCCTCGCGGTAATGAATCAGCCCCAGCATTTT.

This clone appeared once. The chain carries TRBV5-1 and TRBJ2-7, with 7 bases that match TRBD1. The V gene's germline CDR1 is SGHRS and CDR2 YFSETQ. The CDR3 length is 14 residues. V lost 4 bases and J lost 5; bases outside the gene matches: 9. The CDR3 DNA sequence: TGCGCCAGCAGCCTGGACAGGCCTCCGGACGAGCAGTACTTC. The encoded protein is CASSLDRPPDEQYF.

V and J are TRBV5-1 and TRBJ2-1; D uncertain. Germline lookup yields CDR1 SGHRS and CDR2 YFSETQ. V was shortened by 0 bases and J by 4 bases, with 11 bases between the two germline ends. CDR3 size: 15 residues. The CDR3 loop reads CASSLVGQPYNEQFF. The DNA for the CDR3 is TGCGCCAGCAGCTTGGTGGGCCAGCCATACAATGAGCAGTTCTTC.

This clone is a singleton in its sample. The J gene is TRBJ2-7, the V gene TRBV27; 7 bases match TRBD1. The germline V gene encodes CDR1 MNHEY and CDR2 SMNVEV (reference sequence). V shed 4 bases and J 7 bases; nucleotides not matched to a gene: 7. CDR3 length: 13 amino acids. CDR3 in DNA: TGTGCCAGCAGTTCCAACAGGGGTGGGGAGCAGTACTTC. This codes for CASSSNRGGEQYF.

The chain combines TRBV2 with TRBJ1-5; 8 bases are shared with TRBD1. Germline trimming cut 5 bases from V and 6 bases from J; bases unmatched to any gene: 3. CDR1 SNHLY and CDR2 FYNNEI come from the germline V gene. The CDR3 has 13 amino acids. The CDR3 here is CASSTGGSQPQHF. The CDR3 region has the DNA TGTGCCAGCAGTACAGGGGGGAGTCAGCCCCAGCATTTT.

This chain uses TRBV5-1 with TRBJ2-7; no clear D. This CDR3 has 14 amino acids. Germline CDR1 and CDR2: SGHRS and YFSETQ. V was cut by 1 base and J by 6 bases, with 14 bases left in between. CDR3: CASSLSSGSPEQYF. CDR3 nucleotides: TGCGCCAGCAGCTTGTCCTCAGGTTCCCCCGAGCAGTACTTC.

This chain links TRBV6-1 with TRBJ1-1; D unresolved. The V gene's germline CDR1 is MNHNS and CDR2 SASEGT. This CDR3 is built from 15 residues. V was trimmed by 3 bases and J by 3 bases, leaving 14 bases between them. The CDR3: CASSEPGSVDTEAFF. For the CDR3, the DNA is TGTGCCAGCAGTGAGCCCGGGAGCGTGGACACTGAAGCTTTCTTT.

This clone was observed once. This sequence joins TRBV7-9 and TRBJ2-4; a possible D gene is TRBD2 (6 bases). Germline V gives CDR1 SEHNR, CDR2 FQNEAQ (reference sequence). Trimming pared 5 bases from V and 3 bases from J, leaving 17 bases between. The CDR3 is 16 residues long. The chain's CDR3 is CASSPVGGLDKNIQYF. As DNA, the CDR3 is TGTGCCAGCAGCCCAGTCGGGGGTTTGGACAAAAACATTCAGTACTTC.

The chain carries TRBV9 and TRBJ2-1; possibly TRBD2 for D (5 bases). Germline CDR1 reads SGDLS; CDR2 reads YYNGEE. The V end lost 0 bases, the J end lost 0 bases, and 13 bases lay between the germline ends. This CDR3 is 17 amino acids long. CDR3 bases: TGTGCCAGCAGCGTAGCGGCTAGCCCTTACTCCTACAATGAGCAGTTCTTC. Translating it yields CASSVAASPYSYNEQFF.

The CDR3 loop is CASSELGQGDEQYF. The CDR3 nucleotides read TGTGCCAGCAGTGAATTGGGACAGGGGGACGAGCAGTACTTC. The chain employs TRBV6-1 and TRBJ2-7; 11 bases fit TRBD1. With 2 bases clipped from V and 5 bases from J, the junction kept 2 bases outside the gene matches. In germline, CDR1 is MNHNS, CDR2 SASEGT. CDR3 length: 14 amino acids.

This clone was found a few times. J is TRBJ2-7 and V is TRBV4-1; unclear D gene. Per the germline V gene, CDR1 is MGHRA and CDR2 is YSYEKL. The V end was cut by 4 bases, the J end by 0 bases, with 10 bases between. CDR3 size: 14 residues. The CDR3 region is CASSPLSSSYEQYF. In DNA, the CDR3 is TGCGCCAGCAGCCCCCTCTCCAGCTCCTACGAGCAGTACTTC.

The genes are TRBV3-1 (or the pseudogene TRBV3-2) and TRBJ2-5; D is perhaps TRBD2 (7 bases). The germline V gene has CDR1 LGHDT and CDR2 YNNKEL (reference sequence). V dropped 1 base and J dropped 2 bases, with 11 bases sitting between them. The CDR3 sequence is 15 residues long. Here the CDR3 DNA reads TGTGCCAGCAGCCAAGGGGGGGGGCGACAAGAGACCCAGTACTTC. It codes for CASSQGGGRQETQYF.

The gene calls are TRBV29-1 and TRBJ1-1; a weak D match, TRBD1 (5 bases). Germline V gene sequence: CDR1 SQVTM, CDR2 ANQGSEA. CDR3 length equals 13 residues. V was pared by 1 base and J by 1 base, with 7 bases between. CDR3 amino acids: CSVEGQPNTEAFF. In DNA form, the CDR3 reads TGCAGCGTTGAAGGACAGCCGAACACTGAAGCTTTCTTT. Filled out from reference TRBV29-1 and TRBJ1-1, the complete variable domain reads SAVISQKPSRDICQRGTSLTIQCQVDSQVTMMFWYRQQPGQSLTLIATANQGSEATYESGFVIDKFPISRPNLTFSTLTVSNMSPEDSSIYLCSVEGQPNTEAFFGQGTRLTVV.